This T cell receptor beta chain was recovered during a study of blood T cell repertoires in COVID-19. Looking at the study overall: Both acute and convalescent COVID-19 samples were obtained from the United States, Italy and Spain. The analysed material was cDNA or gDNA that came from T cells, B-cell-depleted T cells, or PBMCs.

V gave up 5 bases and J gave up 8 bases, with 15 bases separating them. The length of the CDR3 is 13 residues. Germline CDR1 is GTSNPN and CDR2 is SVGIG (reference sequence). Methods used by the authors: Nucleated cell number was recorded as an estimate derived from reference gene primer amplification. The protocol was immunoSEQ multiplex PCR, while the TCRdb copy is restricted to in-frame clones and leaves out a portion. V and J calls and clone size are copied from that table; D and trimming were computed from the DNA. Here the sample spans 250,000 to 300,000 clones, roughly 84% being singletons. The TCR comes from a young woman with acute or convalescent COVID-19. The sample comprised peripheral blood. This rearrangement joins TRBV30 to TRBJ1-4; D is perhaps TRBD1 (6 bases). In DNA, the CDR3 is TGTGCCTGGTCAGGGGAGCCCGAGGAAAAACTGTTTTTT. As protein: CAWSGEPEEKLFF.